These T cell receptor beta chains were read from a single sample in a study of radiation and T cells in renal cell carcinoma. Profiling relied on immunoSEQ multiplex PCR, and the TCRdb table lists in-frame clones only, not all of them. This table has 87,000 or so clones, roughly 90% appearing once. The sequences come from blood, collected from a patient whose treatment included radiotherapy and nephrectomy. The receptor set was obtained from a man in his fifties with renal cell carcinoma. CDR3s include the opening cysteine and the closing phenylalanine or tryptophan. The order of the fields is D gene, J gene, V gene, clone size, CDR3 protein, CDR3 DNA. The D gene is left open where the match is weak. Some rows mark clone size as missing; the rest say once, few, many or name a class of expanded clone.

-,TRBJ2-7,TRBV10-3,once,CAASDIEPYEQYF,TGTGCCGCCTCAGACATAGAACCCTACGAGCAGTACTTC
-,TRBJ2-2,TRBV28,few,CASSSKEGSRTGELFF,TGTGCCAGCAGTTCAAAGGAGGGCTCGAGGACCGGGGAGCTGTTTTTT
-,TRBJ2-1,TRBV5-1,-,CASSLAAGTYNEQFF,TGCGCCAGCAGCTTGGCGGCAGGTACCTACAATGAGCAGTTCTTC
-,TRBJ1-5,TRBV6-1,-,CASSGRALGQPQHF,TGTGCCAGCAGTGGCAGGGCGTTGGGACAGCCCCAGCATTTT
-,TRBJ1-1,TRBV19,once,CASSPQTTTEAFF,TGTGCCAGTAGTCCCCAGACTACCACTGAAGCTTTCTTT
TRBD2,TRBJ2-3,TRBV7-2,once,CASSSIIAGVDTQYF,TGTGCCAGCAGCTCTATTATAGCGGGGGTCGATACGCAGTATTTT
TRBD2,TRBJ2-7,TRBV2,-,CASGAGGSSYEQYF,TGTGCCAGCGGGGCGGGGGGGAGCTCCTACGAGCAGTACTTC
TRBD2,TRBJ2-1,TRBV30,-,CAWSVTSGSPSGEQFF,TGTGCCTGGAGTGTTACTAGCGGGAGCCCCTCGGGTGAGCAGTTCTTC
TRBD1,TRBJ1-3,TRBV5-1,-,CASSPTGGGAGNTIYF,TGCGCCAGCAGCCCTACAGGGGGTGGTGCTGGAAACACCATATATTTT
-,TRBJ2-1,TRBV5-1,-,CASSFRGGSNEQFF,TGCGCCAGCAGCTTCAGGGGAGGATCCAATGAGCAGTTCTTC
TRBD2,TRBJ2-7,TRBV4-3,-,CASSQYLAGGVYEQYF,TGCGCCAGCAGCCAATACTTAGCGGGGGGTGTCTACGAGCAGTACTTC
-,TRBJ2-1,TRBV7-2,-,CASSFAGSSYNEQFF,TGTGCCAGCAGCTTCGCGGGGAGCTCCTACAATGAGCAGTTCTTC
-,TRBJ2-3,TRBV5-1,-,CASSFWGRDTQYF,TGCGCCAGCAGCTTTTGGGGGAGGGATACGCAGTATTTT
-,TRBJ2-7,TRBV4-2,-,CASSQPPYEQYF,TGTGCCAGCAGCCAGCCCCCCTACGAGCAGTACTTC
-,TRBJ2-1,TRBV15,-,CATSRDWAGNNEQFF,TGTGCCACCAGCAGAGATTGGGCAGGGAACAATGAGCAGTTCTTC
-,TRBJ1-1,TRBV19,-,CASTSFGAGAFF,TGTGCCAGTACCTCATTCGGAGCTGGAGCTTTCTTT
-,TRBJ1-1,TRBV7-6,few,CASSAQMNTEAFF,TGTGCCAGCAGCGCGCAAATGAACACTGAAGCTTTCTTT
-,TRBJ1-1,TRBV4-2,-,CASSPGQAPNTEAFF,TGTGCCAGCAGCCCGGGACAAGCTCCGAACACTGAAGCTTTCTTT
-,TRBJ2-7,TRBV5-6,-,CASSTRLPYEQYF,TGTGCCAGCAGCACGCGGCTTCCTTACGAGCAGTACTTC
-,TRBJ2-5,TRBV7-6,-,CASSLDQETQYF,TGTGCCAGCAGCTTAGACCAAGAGACCCAGTACTTC
TRBD2,TRBJ2-2,TRBV5-1,-,CASKVGTSGLNTGELFF,TGCGCCAGCAAGGTAGGGACTAGCGGCCTGAACACCGGGGAGCTGTTTTTT
-,TRBJ1-3,TRBV11-3,-,CASSLGHSGNTIYF,TGTGCCAGCAGCTTAGGACACTCTGGAAACACCATATATTTT
TRBD2,TRBJ2-7,TRBV7-8,few,CASSFTRLAGDGEQYF,TGTGCCAGCAGCTTCACCAGACTAGCGGGAGATGGGGAGCAGTACTTC
TRBD1,TRBJ1-2,TRBV5-1,-,CASSLGRGLNYGYTF,TGCGCCAGCAGCTTGGGTAGGGGGCTCAACTATGGCTACACCTTC
TRBD1,TRBJ1-6,TRBV5-4,-,CASSFQGEGGSPLHF,TGTGCCAGCAGCTTTCAGGGGGAAGGAGGGTCACCCCTCCACTTT
-,TRBJ2-7,TRBV28,-,CASSSPRTGLYEQYF,TGTGCCAGCAGTTCGCCTCGAACAGGGCTCTACGAGCAGTACTTC
-,TRBJ2-7,TRBV18,-,CASSPPAGYDEQYF,TGTGCCAGCTCACCACCCGCAGGGTACGACGAGCAGTACTTC